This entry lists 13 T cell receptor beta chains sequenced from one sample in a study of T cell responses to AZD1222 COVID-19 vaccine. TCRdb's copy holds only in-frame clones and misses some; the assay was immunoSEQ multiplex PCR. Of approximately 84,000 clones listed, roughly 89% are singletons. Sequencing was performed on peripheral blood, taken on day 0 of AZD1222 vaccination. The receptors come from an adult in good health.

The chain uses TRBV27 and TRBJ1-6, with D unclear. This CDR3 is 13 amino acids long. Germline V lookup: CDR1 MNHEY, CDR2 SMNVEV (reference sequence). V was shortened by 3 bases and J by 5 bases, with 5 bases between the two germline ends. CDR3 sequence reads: CASSFGDNSPLHF. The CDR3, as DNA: TGTGCCAGCAGTTTTGGAGATAATTCACCCCTCCACTTT.

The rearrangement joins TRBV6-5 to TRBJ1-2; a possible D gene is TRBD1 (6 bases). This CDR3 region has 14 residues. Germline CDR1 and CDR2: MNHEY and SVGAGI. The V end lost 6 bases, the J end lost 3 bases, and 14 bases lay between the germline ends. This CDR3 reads CASRSTGSDYGYTF. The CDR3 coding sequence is TGTGCCAGCAGGTCAACAGGGAGCGACTATGGCTACACCTTC.

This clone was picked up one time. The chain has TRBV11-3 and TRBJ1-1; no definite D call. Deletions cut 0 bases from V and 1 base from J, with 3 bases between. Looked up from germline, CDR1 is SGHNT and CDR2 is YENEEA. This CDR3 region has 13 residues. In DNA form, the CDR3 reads TGTGCCAGCAGCTTAGACAGGAACACTGAAGCTTTCTTT. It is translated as CASSLDRNTEAFF.

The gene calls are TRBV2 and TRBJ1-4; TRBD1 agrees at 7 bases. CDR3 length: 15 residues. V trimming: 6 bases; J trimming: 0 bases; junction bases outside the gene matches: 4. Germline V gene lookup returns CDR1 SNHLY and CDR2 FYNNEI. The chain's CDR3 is CASRGGTATNEKLFF. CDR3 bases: TGTGCCAGCAGGGGGGGGACAGCAACTAATGAAAAACTGTTTTTT.

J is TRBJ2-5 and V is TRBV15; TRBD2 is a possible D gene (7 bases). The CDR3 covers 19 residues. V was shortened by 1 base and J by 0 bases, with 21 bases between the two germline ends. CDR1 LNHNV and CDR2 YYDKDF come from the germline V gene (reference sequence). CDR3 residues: CATSRVRGMAGEYQETQYF. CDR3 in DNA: TGTGCCACCAGCAGAGTTAGGGGGATGGCGGGGGAGTACCAAGAGACCCAGTACTTC.

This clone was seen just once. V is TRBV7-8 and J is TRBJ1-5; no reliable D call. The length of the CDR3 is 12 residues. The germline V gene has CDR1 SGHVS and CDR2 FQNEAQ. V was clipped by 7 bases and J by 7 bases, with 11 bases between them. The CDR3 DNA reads TGTGCCAGCACCAACGGTGGGCAGCCCCAGCATTTT. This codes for CASTNGGQPQHF.

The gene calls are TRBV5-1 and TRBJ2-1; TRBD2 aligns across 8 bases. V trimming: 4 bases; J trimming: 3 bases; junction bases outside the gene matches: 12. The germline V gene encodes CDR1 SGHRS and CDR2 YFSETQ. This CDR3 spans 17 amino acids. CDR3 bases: TGCGCCAGCAGCGCCGACCCGGGTAGCGGGGTCTACAATGAGCAGTTCTTC. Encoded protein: CASSADPGSGVYNEQFF.

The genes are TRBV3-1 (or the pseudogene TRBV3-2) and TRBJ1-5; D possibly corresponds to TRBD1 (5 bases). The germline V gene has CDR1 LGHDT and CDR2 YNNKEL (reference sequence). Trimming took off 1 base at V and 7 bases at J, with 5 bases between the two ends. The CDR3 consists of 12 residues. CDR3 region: CASSQGGQPQHF. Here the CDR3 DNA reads TGTGCCAGCAGCCAAGGGGGGCAGCCCCAGCATTTT.

The CDR3 here is CASSPGTSGITGELFF. The CDR3 DNA follows: TGCGCCAGCAGCCCCGGGACTAGCGGGATTACGGGGGAGCTGTTTTTT. The rearrangement uses TRBV5-1 and TRBJ2-2, with 13 bases that match TRBD2. Germline loops: CDR1 SGHRS, CDR2 YFSETQ. With 4 bases clipped from V and 8 bases from J, the junction kept 8 bases outside the gene matches. The length of the CDR3 is 16 residues.

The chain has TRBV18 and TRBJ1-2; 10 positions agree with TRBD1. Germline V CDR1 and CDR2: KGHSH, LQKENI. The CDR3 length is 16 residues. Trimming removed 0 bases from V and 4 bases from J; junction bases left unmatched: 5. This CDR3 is CASSPPEWTGGYGYTF. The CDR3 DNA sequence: TGTGCCAGCTCACCACCAGAATGGACAGGGGGCTATGGCTACACCTTC.

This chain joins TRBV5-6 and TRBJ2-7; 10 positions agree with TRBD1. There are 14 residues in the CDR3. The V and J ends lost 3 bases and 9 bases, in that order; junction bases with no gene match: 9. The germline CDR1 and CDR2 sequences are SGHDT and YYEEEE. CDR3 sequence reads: CASSSGTGVSVQYF. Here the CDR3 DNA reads TGTGCCAGCAGCTCTGGGACAGGGGTGAGTGTGCAGTACTTC.

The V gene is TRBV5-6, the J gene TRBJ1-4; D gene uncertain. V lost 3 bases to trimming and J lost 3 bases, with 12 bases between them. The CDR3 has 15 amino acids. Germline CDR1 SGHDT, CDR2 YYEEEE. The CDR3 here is CASSSRLQPNEKLFF. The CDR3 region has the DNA TGTGCCAGCAGCTCCAGACTGCAGCCTAATGAAAAACTGTTTTTT.

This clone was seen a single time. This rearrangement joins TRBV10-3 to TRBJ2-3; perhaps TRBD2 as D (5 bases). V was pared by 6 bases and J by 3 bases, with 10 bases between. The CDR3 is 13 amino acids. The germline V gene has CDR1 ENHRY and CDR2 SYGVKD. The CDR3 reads CAIRTLETDTQYF. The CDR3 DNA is TGTGCCATCAGAACACTAGAGACAGATACGCAGTATTTT.